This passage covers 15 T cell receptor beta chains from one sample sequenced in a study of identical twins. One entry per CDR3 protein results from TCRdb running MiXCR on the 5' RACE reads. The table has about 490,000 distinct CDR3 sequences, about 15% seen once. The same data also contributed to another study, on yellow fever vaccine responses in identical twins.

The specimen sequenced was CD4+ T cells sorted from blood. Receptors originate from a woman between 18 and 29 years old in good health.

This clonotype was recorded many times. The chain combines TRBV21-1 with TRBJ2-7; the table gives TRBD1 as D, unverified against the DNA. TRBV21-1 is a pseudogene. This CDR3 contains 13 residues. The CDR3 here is CASSKGRGSEQYV. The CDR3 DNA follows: TGTGCCAGCAGCAAAGGGCGGGGGAGCGAGCAGTACGTC.

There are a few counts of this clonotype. CDR3 sequence (DNA): TGCAGTGCTAGAGGGACGGGTGAAGCTTTCTTT. Translation gives CSARGTGEAFF. V gene TRBV20-1 combines with J gene TRBJ1-1, with D unclear. CDR3 length: 11 amino acids. With 1 base removed from V and 7 bases from J, the gap between germline ends came to 7 bases. Germline values: CDR1 DFQATT, CDR2 SNEGSKA (reference sequence).

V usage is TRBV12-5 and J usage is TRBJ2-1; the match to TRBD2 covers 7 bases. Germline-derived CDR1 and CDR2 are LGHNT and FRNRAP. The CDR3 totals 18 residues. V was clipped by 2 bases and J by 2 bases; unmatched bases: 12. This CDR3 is CASGLTSQTSAAYNEQFF. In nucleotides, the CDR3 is TGTGCTAGTGGTTTGACCAGCCAAACTAGCGCCGCCTACAATGAGCAGTTCTTC.

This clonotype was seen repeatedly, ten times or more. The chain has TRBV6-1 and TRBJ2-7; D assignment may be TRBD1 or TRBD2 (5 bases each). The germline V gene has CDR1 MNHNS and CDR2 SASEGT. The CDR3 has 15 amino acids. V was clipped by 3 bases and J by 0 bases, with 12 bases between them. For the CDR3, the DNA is TGTGCCAGCAGTGATCCGGGACGCAGCTCCTACGAGCAGTACTTC. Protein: CASSDPGRSSYEQYF.

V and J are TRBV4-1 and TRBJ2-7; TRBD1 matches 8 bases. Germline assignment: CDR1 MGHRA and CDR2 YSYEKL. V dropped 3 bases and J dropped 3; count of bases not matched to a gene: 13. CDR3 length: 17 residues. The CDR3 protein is CASSHPQPGRGLYEQYF. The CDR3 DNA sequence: TGCGCCAGCAGCCACCCTCAACCGGGCAGGGGGCTCTACGAGCAGTACTTC.

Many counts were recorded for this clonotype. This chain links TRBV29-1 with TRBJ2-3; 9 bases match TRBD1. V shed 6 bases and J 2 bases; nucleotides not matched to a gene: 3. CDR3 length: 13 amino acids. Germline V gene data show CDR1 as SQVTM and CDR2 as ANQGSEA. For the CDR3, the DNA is TGCAGCGTAAACAGGGGGCACACAGATACGCAGTATTTT. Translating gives CSVNRGHTDTQYF.

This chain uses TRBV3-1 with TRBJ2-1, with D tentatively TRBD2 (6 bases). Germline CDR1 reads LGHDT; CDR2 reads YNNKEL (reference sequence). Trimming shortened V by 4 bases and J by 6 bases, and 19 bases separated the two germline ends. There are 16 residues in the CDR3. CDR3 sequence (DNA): TGTGCCAGCAGCCTGGAGGGCGGGCGAGGGGTCAATGAGCAGTTCTTC. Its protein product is CASSLEGGRGVNEQFF.

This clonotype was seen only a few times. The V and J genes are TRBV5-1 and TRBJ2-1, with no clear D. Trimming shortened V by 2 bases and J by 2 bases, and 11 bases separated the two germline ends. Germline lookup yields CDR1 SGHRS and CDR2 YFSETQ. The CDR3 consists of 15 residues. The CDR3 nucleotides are TGCGCCAGCAGCTTAGTCCAGGTTACCTACAATGAGCAGTTCTTC. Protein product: CASSLVQVTYNEQFF. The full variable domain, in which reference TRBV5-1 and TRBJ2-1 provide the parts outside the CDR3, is KAGVTQTPRYLIKTRGQQVTLSCSPISGHRSVSWYQQTPGQGLQFLFEYFSETQRNKGNFPGRFSGRQFSNSRSEMNVSTLELGDSALYLCASSLVQVTYNEQFFGPGTRLTVL.

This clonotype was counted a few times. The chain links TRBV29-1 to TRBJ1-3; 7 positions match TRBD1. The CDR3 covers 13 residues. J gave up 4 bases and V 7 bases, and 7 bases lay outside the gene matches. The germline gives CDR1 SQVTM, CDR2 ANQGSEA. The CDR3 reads CSANRGSGNTIYF. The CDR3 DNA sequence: TGCAGCGCCAACAGGGGATCGGGAAACACCATATATTTT. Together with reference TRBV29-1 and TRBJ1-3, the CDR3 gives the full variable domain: SAVISQKPSRDICQRGTSLTIQCQVDSQVTMMFWYRQQPGQSLTLIATANQGSEATYESGFVIDKFPISRPNLTFSTLTVSNMSPEDSSIYLCSANRGSGNTIYFGEGSWLTVV.

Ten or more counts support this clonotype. CDR3 coding DNA: TGCGCCAGCAGCTCTGGAAGTTCAGGGGTTGAGCAGTTCTTC. It translates to CASSSGSSGVEQFF. This rearrangement joins TRBV5-1 to TRBJ2-1; a possible D gene is TRBD1 (6 bases). There are 14 residues in the CDR3. Germline-derived CDR1 and CDR2 are SGHRS and YFSETQ. V lost 3 bases to trimming and J lost 9 bases, with 16 bases between them.

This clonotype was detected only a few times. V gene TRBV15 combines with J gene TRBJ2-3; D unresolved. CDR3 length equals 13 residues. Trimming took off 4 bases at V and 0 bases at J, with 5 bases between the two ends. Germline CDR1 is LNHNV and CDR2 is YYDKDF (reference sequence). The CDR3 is CATSKYSTDTQYF. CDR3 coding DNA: TGTGCCACCAGCAAATATAGCACAGATACGCAGTATTTT.

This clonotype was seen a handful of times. This chain's CDR3 is CASRPWAQGLYEQYF. The CDR3 region has the DNA TGTGCCAGCCGCCCCTGGGCCCAGGGACTCTACGAGCAGTACTTC. V and J are TRBV12-3 or TRBV12-4 and TRBJ2-7; D is perhaps TRBD2 (6 bases). This CDR3 contains 15 residues. Trimming took 8 bases from V and 3 from J, leaving 20 bases between them.

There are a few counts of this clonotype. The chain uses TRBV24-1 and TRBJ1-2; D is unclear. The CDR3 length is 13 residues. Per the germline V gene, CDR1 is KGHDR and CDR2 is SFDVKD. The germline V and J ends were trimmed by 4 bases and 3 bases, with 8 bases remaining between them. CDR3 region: CATSDAGYYGYTF. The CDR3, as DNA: TGTGCCACCAGTGACGCAGGCTACTATGGCTACACCTTC.

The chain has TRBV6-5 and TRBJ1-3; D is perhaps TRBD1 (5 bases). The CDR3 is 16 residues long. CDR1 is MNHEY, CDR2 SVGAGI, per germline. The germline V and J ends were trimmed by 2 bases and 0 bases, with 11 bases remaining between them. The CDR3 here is CASSYGTASSGNTIYF. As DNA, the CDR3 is TGTGCCAGCAGTTACGGGACGGCCAGCTCTGGAAACACCATATATTTT.

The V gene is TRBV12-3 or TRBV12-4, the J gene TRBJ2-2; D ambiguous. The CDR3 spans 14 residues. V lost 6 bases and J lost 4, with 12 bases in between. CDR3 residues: CASSPMTATGELFF. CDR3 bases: TGTGCCAGCAGCCCCATGACGGCCACCGGGGAGCTGTTTTTT.